These T cell receptor beta chains were read from a single sample in a study of response to subunit inactivated influenza vaccine. TCRdb reanalysed the RT-PCR reads using MiXCR and keeps one entry per CDR3 protein. In the table there are about 570,000 distinct CDR3 sequences, roughly 10% of which are singletons. The same data also went into a second study, on T cells expressing NK-cell markers.

The material sequenced was PBMCs from blood, taken on the day of vaccination. The source of these receptors is a man aged 50-59 years who received an inactivated influenza vaccine. Both conserved end residues are part of each CDR3. The order of the fields is V gene, clone size, CDR3 protein. Size tells how often a clone was seen (once, few, many) or the class of an expanded clone, and some rows leave it out.

TRBV29-1 many CSVDRAGRRAETQYF
TRBV7-2 few CASSRTLGVYEQYF
TRBV9 NA CASSVDPGGDSGNTIYF
TRBV5-8 NA CASSRGVNNEKLFF
TRBV25-1 few CASGILGIDTF
TRBV12-3/TRBV12-4 many CASILTGYTGELFF
TRBV6-5 few CASSYASGGSYEQYF
TRBV6-2/TRBV6-3 few CASSYSSATRNEQFF
TRBV11-2 NA CASSPIAGGRNEQFF
TRBV9 NA CASSVQITGFYGYTF
TRBV15 NA CATSTGTGRDTEAFF
TRBV3-1 many CASSQVGGYEQYF
TRBV25-1 few CASSGSWGSSGNTIYF
TRBV4-1 few CASSPSALSNTEAFF
TRBV19 few CASSIGHQPQHF